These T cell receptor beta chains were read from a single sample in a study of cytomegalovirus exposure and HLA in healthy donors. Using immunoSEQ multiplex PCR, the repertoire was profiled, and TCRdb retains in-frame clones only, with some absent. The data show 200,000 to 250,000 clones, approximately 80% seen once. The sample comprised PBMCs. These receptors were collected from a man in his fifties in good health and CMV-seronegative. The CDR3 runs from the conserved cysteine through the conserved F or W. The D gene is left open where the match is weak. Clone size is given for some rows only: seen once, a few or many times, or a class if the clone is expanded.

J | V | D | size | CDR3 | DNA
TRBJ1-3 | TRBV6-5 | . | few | CASSTIGNTIYF | TGTGCCAGCAGTACTATTGGAAACACCATATATTTT
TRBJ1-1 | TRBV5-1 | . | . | CASNLGETGRNTEAFF | TGCGCCAGCAACTTGGGAGAAACAGGAAGGAACACTGAAGCTTTCTTT
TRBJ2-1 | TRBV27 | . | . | CASSPAGVNEQFF | TGTGCCAGCAGTCCCGCCGGGGTCAATGAGCAGTTCTTC
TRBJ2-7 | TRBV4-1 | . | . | CASSQVRGPYEQYF | TGCGCCAGCAGCCAAGTCAGGGGTCCCTACGAGCAGTACTTC
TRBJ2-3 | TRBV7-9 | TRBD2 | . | CASTSSGRSTDTQYF | TGTGCCAGCACTAGTAGCGGGAGAAGCACAGATACGCAGTATTTT
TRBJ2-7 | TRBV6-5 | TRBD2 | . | CASSLLAGGLYEQYF | TGTGCCAGCAGCCTTCTAGCGGGAGGTCTCTACGAGCAGTACTTC
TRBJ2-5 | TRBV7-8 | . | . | CASSPLTGETQYF | TGTGCCAGCAGCCCACTCACCGGAGAGACCCAGTACTTC
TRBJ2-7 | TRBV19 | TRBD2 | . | CASSFGLAESSYEQYF | TGTGCCAGTAGTTTTGGACTAGCGGAGAGCTCCTACGAGCAGTACTTC
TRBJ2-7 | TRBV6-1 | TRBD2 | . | CASSGSGTSAIPYEQYF | TGTGCCAGCAGTGGATCCGGGACTAGCGCAATTCCCTACGAGCAGTACTTC
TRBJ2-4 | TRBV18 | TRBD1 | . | CASSARDRGSGYF | TGTGCCAGCTCAGCCCGGGACAGGGGATCGGGGTACTTC
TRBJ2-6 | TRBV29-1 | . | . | CSVPSVSGANVLTF | TGCAGCGTTCCCTCTGTTTCTGGGGCCAACGTCCTGACTTTC
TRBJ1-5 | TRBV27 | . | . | CASSFQGGGQPQHF | TGTGCCAGCAGTTTCCAGGGCGGGGGTCAGCCCCAGCATTTT
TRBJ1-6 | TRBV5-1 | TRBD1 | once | CASSSGTGDSPLHF | TGCGCCAGCAGCTCCGGGACAGGGGACTCACCCCTCCACTTT
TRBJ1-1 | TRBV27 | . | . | CASSLKVTRITEAFF | TGTGCCAGCAGTTTAAAGGTGACACGGATCACTGAAGCTTTCTTT
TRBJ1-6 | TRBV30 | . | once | CAWSGGYNSPLHF | TGTGCCTGGAGTGGAGGGTATAATTCACCCCTCCACTTT
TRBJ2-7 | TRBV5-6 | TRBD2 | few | CASSYGTSSYEQYF | TGTGCCAGCAGCTACGGGACTAGCAGCTACGAGCAGTACTTC
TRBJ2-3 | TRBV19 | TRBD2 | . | CASSITSGYTDTQYF | TGTGCCAGTAGTATAACTAGCGGTTACACAGATACGCAGTATTTT
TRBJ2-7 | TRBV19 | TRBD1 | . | CASRHRSTGDLTYEQYF | TGTGCCAGTAGGCACCGATCAACAGGGGACCTGACCTACGAGCAGTACTTC
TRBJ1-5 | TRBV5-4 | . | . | CASSFPDQPQHF | TGTGCCAGCAGCTTCCCGGATCAGCCCCAGCATTTT
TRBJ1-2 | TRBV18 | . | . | CASSLPTGANYGYTF | TGTGCCAGCTCACTACCAACCGGGGCTAACTATGGCTACACCTTC
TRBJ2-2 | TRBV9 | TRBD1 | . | CASSVAGQGFPGELFF | TGTGCCAGCAGCGTAGCTGGACAGGGGTTTCCCGGGGAGCTGTTTTTT
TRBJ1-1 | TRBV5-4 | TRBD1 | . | CASSFDRGRTEAFF | TGTGCCAGCAGCTTTGACAGGGGTCGGACTGAAGCTTTCTTT
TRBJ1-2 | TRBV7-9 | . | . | CASSFLPDSHGYTF | TGTGCCAGCAGCTTCTTACCAGATTCACATGGCTACACCTTC
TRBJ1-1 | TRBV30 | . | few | CAWVAGGGAEAFF | TGTGCCTGGGTCGCCGGGGGGGGAGCTGAAGCTTTCTTT
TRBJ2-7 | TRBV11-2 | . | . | CATSKTGHSYEQYF | TGTGCCACCTCCAAGACAGGCCACTCCTACGAGCAGTACTTC